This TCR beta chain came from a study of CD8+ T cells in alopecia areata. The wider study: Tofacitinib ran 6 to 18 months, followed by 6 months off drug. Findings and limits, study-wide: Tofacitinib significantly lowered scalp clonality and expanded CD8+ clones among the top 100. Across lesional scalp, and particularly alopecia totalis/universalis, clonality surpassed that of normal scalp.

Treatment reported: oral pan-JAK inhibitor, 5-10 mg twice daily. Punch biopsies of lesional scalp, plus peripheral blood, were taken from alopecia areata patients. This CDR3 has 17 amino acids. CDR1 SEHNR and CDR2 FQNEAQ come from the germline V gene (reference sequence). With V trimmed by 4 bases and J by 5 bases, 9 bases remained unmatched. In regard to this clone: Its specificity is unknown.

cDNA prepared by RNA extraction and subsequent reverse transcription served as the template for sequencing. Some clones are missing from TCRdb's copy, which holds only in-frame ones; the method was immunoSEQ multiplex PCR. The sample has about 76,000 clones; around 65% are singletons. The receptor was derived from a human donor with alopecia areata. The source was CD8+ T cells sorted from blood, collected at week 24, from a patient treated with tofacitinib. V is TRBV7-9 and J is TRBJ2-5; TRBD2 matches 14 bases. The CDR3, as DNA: TGTGCCAGCAGCTCCCGGACTAGCGGGAGGTCGAGGGAGACCCAGTACTTC. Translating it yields CASSSRTSGRSRETQYF.